This T cell receptor (beta chain) was observed in a study of CD8 T cells in ankylosing spondylitis (dated by TCRdb to the late 2010s). For the wider study: The study profiled T cell receptor beta repertoires in healthy donors and ankylosing spondylitis patients to find disease-linked TCR variants. The whole study cohort included over a hundred healthy donors and around 25 ankylosing spondylitis patients. Peripheral blood samples were taken, and synovial fluid was additionally collected from ankylosing spondylitis patients. What the study reported, not specific to this receptor: According to the report, matched synovial fluid samples from ankylosing spondylitis patients were significantly enriched for the disease-linked clones. The disease-linked clones had a CD8+ phenotype and were found at relatively low frequencies in peripheral blood. Some TCR beta motif variants had previously been reported in synovial fluid and blood of reactive arthritis patients, which suggested common disease-initiation mechanisms. A TCR beta motif of 7 or 8 highly homologous amino acid variants appeared characteristic of blood from ankylosing spondylitis patients.

Sequencing instrument: Illumina HiSeq 2500. TCR beta libraries were prepared by quantitative 5'-RACE with molecular barcodes. For the original study's pipeline: A new computational method, built on a probabilistic model of VDJ rearrangement, was used to identify disease-linked TCR variants. TCRdb's own reprocessing of the public reads used fastp at Q25 and MiXCR and kept productive beta chains. Rows merge per CDR3 protein into single entries with the most common DNA and genes. V and J calls and clone size were set by TCRdb, not the authors. For this sample there are 200,000 or so distinct CDR3 sequences; around a sixth appear just once. The ten largest clones add up to 4.3% of the sample. CDR1 is given as LGHNA and CDR2 as YNFKEQ, both from the germline V gene. V is pared back by 6 bases and J by 7 bases, with 19 bases lying between the germline termini. The CDR3 measures 14 amino acids from cysteine to phenylalanine. The only DNA kept is the CDR3, 42 bases in frame from the first base.

This clonotype was recorded many times. Its recognized antigen is unknown. Base qualities were left out, and no much larger clone turns up one base away. The receptor comes from a male donor under 30 with ankylosing spondylitis or in good health (not recorded which). Donor details come from another sample of the same person, matched by shared clones. The material sequenced was blood, either unsorted or a sorted T cell fraction (not recorded which). Recombination linked TRBV4-2 to TRBJ2-7, with a tentative D gene TRBD2 over 5 matching bases. The CDR3 loop reads CASSRTLPTGEQYF. The nucleotides are TGTGCCAGCAGTCGGACCCTCCCAACGGGGGAGCAGTACTTC.